This T cell receptor beta chain was recovered during a study of regulatory T cells in long-lasting Graves disease. Germline V gives CDR1 SNHLY, CDR2 FYNNEI. There are 15 residues in the CDR3. The V end was cut by 2 bases, the J end by 3 bases, with 14 bases between. The time point: newly diagnosed GD, antithyroid drugs for less than 3 months. RNA from PBMCs was the source of the TCR library. An approximately 9-milliliter sample of peripheral blood was drawn into EDTA tubes. Both iRepertoire HTBI primers and Arm-PCR of CDR3 regions were used to build the TCR beta libraries. A single record per CDR3 protein comes from TCRdb applying MiXCR to the multiplex PCR reads. Of 540,000 or so distinct CDR3 sequences in the sample, approximately 12% were seen once. This clonotype was observed a few times. These data were also reused for a study on T cells in Graves' hyperthyroidism and ophthalmopathy. From that study: Patients aged 18 to 65 had newly diagnosed hyperthyroidism of under 2 months' duration.

V usage is TRBV2 and J usage is TRBJ2-7; no reliable D call. This TCR was recovered from a man younger than 40 with Graves disease. The sample here was peripheral blood mononuclear cells (PBMCs), taken at new diagnosis, from a patient treated with antithyroid drugs. CDR3 protein: CASSETSFRNYEQYF. The CDR3 nucleotides read TGTGCCAGCAGTGAAACCTCCTTTAGGAACTACGAGCAGTACTTC.